The T cell receptor (beta chain) under discussion was sequenced for a study of beta chain features in type 1 diabetes. Concerning this clone itself: Its antigen remains unknown.

Of the isolated RNA, all was reverse transcribed, and so the sequenced material was expressed TCRB transcripts. Here immunoSEQ multiplex PCR was the method, and the copy in TCRdb shows in-frame clones only, minus some. This table holds some 44,000 clones, roughly 70% found once. The CDR3 consists of 11 residues. V shed 4 bases and J shed 7 bases, with 9 bases lying between them. Germline V CDR1 and CDR2: SGHRS, YFSETQ. The study, taken as a whole, reports: A moderate, significant TCRB CDR3 shortening appeared in type 1 diabetes across four CD4+ subsets.

Material for sequencing was Tregs from blood. The source is a woman between 18 and 30 years old with type 1 diabetes. This rearrangement joins TRBV5-1 to TRBJ2-7, with D possibly TRBD2 on 5 matching bases. CDR3 sequence reads: CASSLRDEQYF. CDR3 nucleotides: TGCGCCAGCAGCCTTCGGGATGAGCAGTACTTC.